A selection of T cell receptor beta chains follows, all from one sample in a study of vaccination and CD4 T cells after COVID-19. Each CDR3 protein is one row after TCRdb ran MiXCR on the PCR reads. The profile shows approximately 9,300 distinct CDR3 sequences, approximately 47% of them singletons. The antigens of these receptors remain unknown. Sequencing was done on a sample of CD4+ T cells from blood, cultured in vitro. The receptors shown here come from a human donor who had recovered from COVID-19. The CDR3 runs from the conserved cysteine through the conserved F or W. Fields, in order: D gene, V gene, clone size, J gene, CDR3 protein, CDR3 DNA. The D gene is left open where the match is weak. Clone sizes are given selectively: once, few, many, or a class where the clone is expanded.

TRBD1,TRBV6-1,-,TRBJ1-1,CASNQGAMNTEAFF,TGTGCCAGCAACCAGGGGGCTATGAACACTGAAGCTTTCTTT
-,TRBV6-1,-,TRBJ1-5,CASRDSSNQPQHF,TGTGCCAGCAGGGACAGTAGCAATCAGCCCCAGCATTTT
TRBD1,TRBV20-1,-,TRBJ1-1,CSALDRGQAFF,TGCAGTGCTTTAGACAGGGGGCAAGCTTTCTTT
-,TRBV10-1,-,TRBJ1-4,CARLIGIQQKLFF,TGCGCCCGCCTGATTGGGATTCAGCAAAAACTGTTTTTT
-,TRBV30,-,TRBJ1-3,CAWNQQGNTIYF,TGTGCCTGGAACCAACAGGGCAACACCATATATTTT
-,TRBV19,-,TRBJ2-4,CASSIRENIQYF,TGTGCCAGTAGTATCCGGGAAAACATTCAGTACTTC
-,TRBV24-1,once,TRBJ1-5,CATQSNQGNNNQPQHF,TGTGCCACCCAATCAAACCAGGGTAATAACAATCAGCCCCAGCATTTT
-,TRBV5-1,-,TRBJ1-1,CASKGGRGGMNTEAFF,TGCGCCAGCAAGGGGGGGCGAGGAGGCATGAACACTGAAGCTTTCTTT
-,TRBV7-2,-,TRBJ2-2,CASSWGTNTGELFF,TGTGCCAGCAGCTGGGGGACGAACACCGGGGAGCTGTTTTTT
-,TRBV7-2,-,TRBJ2-3,CASSLLSAGNTDTQYF,TGTGCCAGCAGCTTATTGAGCGCAGGAAACACAGATACGCAGTATTTT
-,TRBV4-2,once,TRBJ2-3,CASSRESPTDTQYF,TGTGCCAGCAGCCGAGAGAGCCCCACCGATACGCAGTATTTT
-,TRBV29-1,-,TRBJ2-4,CSVEALGGSLAKNIQYF,TGCAGCGTTGAGGCCTTGGGGGGATCCCTAGCCAAAAACATTCAGTACTTC
-,TRBV20-1,few,TRBJ1-5,CSARDGYSNQPQHF,TGCAGTGCTAGAGATGGATATAGCAATCAGCCCCAGCATTTT
-,TRBV4-2,-,TRBJ2-5,CASSQEFQRSWETQYF,TGTGCCAGCAGCCAAGAATTCCAGCGGAGCTGGGAGACCCAGTACTTC
-,TRBV5-1,few,TRBJ1-1,CASSWEGAGGTEAFF,TGCGCCAGCAGCTGGGAAGGGGCCGGAGGGACTGAAGCTTTCTTT
TRBD2,TRBV2,-,TRBJ2-1,CASKRLADLYREQFF,TGTGCCAGCAAGAGACTAGCGGACCTCTACCGGGAGCAGTTCTTC
-,TRBV27,-,TRBJ1-1,CASSFWGGMNTEAFF,TGTGCCAGCAGTTTTTGGGGGGGAATGAACACTGAAGCTTTCTTT
-,TRBV7-3,-,TRBJ1-1,CASSAQENTEAFF,TGTGCCAGCAGCGCCCAAGAGAACACTGAAGCTTTCTTT
-,TRBV7-2,-,TRBJ1-5,CASSLGVRSNQPQHF,TGTGCCAGCAGCTTAGGGGTACGGAGCAATCAGCCCCAGCATTTT
TRBD2,TRBV20-1,-,TRBJ2-7,CSARDLTLAGVEQYF,TGCAGTGCTAGAGATCTCACACTAGCGGGAGTCGAGCAGTACTTC
TRBD1,TRBV29-1,-,TRBJ1-1,CSAGTGLNTEAFF,TGCAGCGCCGGGACAGGATTAAACACTGAAGCTTTCTTT
-,TRBV6-1,-,TRBJ2-2,CASSEVGNTGELFF,TGTGCCAGCAGTGAAGTAGGGAACACCGGGGAGCTGTTTTTT
TRBD2,TRBV7-2,-,TRBJ2-1,CASSLASGASYNEQFF,TGTGCCAGCAGCCTAGCTAGCGGGGCTAGCTACAATGAGCAGTTCTTC
TRBD1,TRBV7-2,-,TRBJ2-5,CASSRTGFQETQYF,TGTGCCAGCAGCCGGACAGGGTTCCAAGAGACCCAGTACTTC
-,TRBV19,-,TRBJ1-1,CASSPRGGTKTEAFF,TGTGCCAGTAGCCCTCGAGGGGGTACTAAAACTGAAGCTTTCTTT
TRBD1,TRBV15,few,TRBJ2-7,CATSRGGTGVGEQYF,TGTGCCACCAGCAGAGGCGGGACAGGGGTTGGTGAGCAGTACTTC